This entry describes one T cell receptor beta chain. As yet, its antigen is unknown. The PCR used 60 Vbeta and 13 Jbeta primers. Authors' processing steps: Later work found 74 million or so unique TCR beta chains, with some 11 million shared. Only in-frame clones appear in the TCRdb table, and some are missing; sequencing was by immunoSEQ multiplex PCR. V, J and clone size derive from that table, while D and trimming were established from the DNA sequence. Its table records just under 90,000 clones. The sample originates from a study of cytomegalovirus exposure and HLA in healthy donors. Regarding the study as a whole: With further analysis later on, most CMV-associated TCR beta chains appeared HLA-restricted. Later analysis suggested links between common viral pathogens and several top significant clusters.

Trimming took 1 base from V and 4 from J; bases not matched to a gene: 9. CDR1 LGHNA and CDR2 YNFKEQ come from the germline V gene. The CDR3 contains 17 residues. Source material: PBMCs. This chain uses TRBV4-2 with TRBJ2-2; 7 bases match TRBD2. This receptor was identified in a girl under 18 in good health and CMV-seropositive. For the CDR3, the DNA is TGTGCCAGCAGCCAAGGAGTGGAAGCGGGGTTCACCGGGGAGCTGTTTTTT. Translated: CASSQGVEAGFTGELFF.